This T cell receptor (beta chain) originates from a study of tumor-infiltrating lymphocytes in glioblastoma multiforme. Findings and limits, study-wide: Unequal TCR RNA per T cell might skew measured clone sizes. The TCR and somatic mutation analysis included just one glioblastoma patient. No surface-marker sorting into functional T cell subtypes was done.

Losses at the gene ends were 1 base for V and 2 bases for J; bases not matched to a gene: 1. This CDR3 spans 15 amino acids. Germline assignment: CDR1 MDHEN and CDR2 SYDVKM. Multiple V-beta primers and a C-beta primer amplified TCRB from RNA. No unique molecular identifiers were described for these TCRB libraries. TCRdb re-called the multiplex PCR reads with MiXCR, one entry per CDR3 protein. The sample consists of tens of thousands of distinct CDR3 sequences, around 55% of them appearing once. This clonotype was seen at least ten times. Antigen: not known. The sequencing input was brain tumor tissue. The origin of this receptor is a male donor with glioblastoma. The chain is built from TRBV28 and TRBJ2-7, with 11 bases aligning to TRBD2. CDR3 sequence reads: CASSLLTSGAYEQYF. The CDR3 DNA follows: TGTGCCAGCAGTTTATTGACTAGCGGGGCCTACGAGCAGTACTTC.